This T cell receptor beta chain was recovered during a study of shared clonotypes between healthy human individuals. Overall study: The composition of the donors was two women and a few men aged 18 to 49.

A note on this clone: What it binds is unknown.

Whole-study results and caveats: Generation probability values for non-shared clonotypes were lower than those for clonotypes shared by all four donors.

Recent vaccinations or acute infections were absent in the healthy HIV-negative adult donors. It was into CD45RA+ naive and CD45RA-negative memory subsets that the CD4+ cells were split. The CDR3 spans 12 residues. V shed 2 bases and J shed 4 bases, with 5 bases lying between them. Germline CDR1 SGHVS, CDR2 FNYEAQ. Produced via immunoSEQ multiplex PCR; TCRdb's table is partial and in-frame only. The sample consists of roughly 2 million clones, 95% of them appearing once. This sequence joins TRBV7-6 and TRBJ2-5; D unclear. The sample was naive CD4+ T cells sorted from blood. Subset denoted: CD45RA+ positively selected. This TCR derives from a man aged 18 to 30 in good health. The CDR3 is CASSLKAETQYF. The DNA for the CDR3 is TGTGCCAGCAGCTTAAAGGCAGAGACCCAGTACTTC.